This TCR beta chain was identified during a study of blood T cell repertoires in COVID-19. For the study at large: Acute-phase and convalescent COVID-19 samples originated in the United States, Italy and Spain. Nucleic acid was either cDNA or gDNA, and it came from T cells, B-cell-depleted T cells, or PBMCs.

Original analysis: Reference gene primer amplification gave estimated nucleated cell counts. Only in-frame clones appear in the TCRdb table, and some are missing; sequencing was by immunoSEQ multiplex PCR. That table is the source of V, J and clone size, and D and trimming were worked out from the DNA. The data hold more than 250,000 clones, with about 82% observed a single time. V lost 2 bases, J lost 5 bases, and 6 bases lay in between. The CDR3 has 12 amino acids. Germline CDR1 KGHSH, CDR2 LQKENI. The clonotype was recovered from a man aged 50 to 59 with active or convalescent COVID-19. The rearrangement links TRBV18 to TRBJ2-5; tentatively, D is TRBD2 (5 bases). Sequences were obtained from peripheral blood. Here the CDR3 reads CASSPGSETQYF. The CDR3 bases are TGTGCCAGCTCACCAGGGAGTGAGACCCAGTACTTC.